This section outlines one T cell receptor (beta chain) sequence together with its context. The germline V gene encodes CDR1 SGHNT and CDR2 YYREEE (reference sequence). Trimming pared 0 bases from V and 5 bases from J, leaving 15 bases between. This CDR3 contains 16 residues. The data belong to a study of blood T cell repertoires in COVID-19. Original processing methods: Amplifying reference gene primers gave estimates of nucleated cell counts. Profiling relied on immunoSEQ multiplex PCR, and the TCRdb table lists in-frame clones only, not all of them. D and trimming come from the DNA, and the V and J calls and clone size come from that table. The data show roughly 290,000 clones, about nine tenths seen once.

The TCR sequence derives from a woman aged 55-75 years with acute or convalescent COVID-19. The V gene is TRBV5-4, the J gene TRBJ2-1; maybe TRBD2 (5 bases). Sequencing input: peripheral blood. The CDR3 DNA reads TGTGCCAGCAGCTTGGGTGGGAGAAGTCGGGACAATGAGCAGTTCTTC. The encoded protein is CASSLGGRSRDNEQFF.